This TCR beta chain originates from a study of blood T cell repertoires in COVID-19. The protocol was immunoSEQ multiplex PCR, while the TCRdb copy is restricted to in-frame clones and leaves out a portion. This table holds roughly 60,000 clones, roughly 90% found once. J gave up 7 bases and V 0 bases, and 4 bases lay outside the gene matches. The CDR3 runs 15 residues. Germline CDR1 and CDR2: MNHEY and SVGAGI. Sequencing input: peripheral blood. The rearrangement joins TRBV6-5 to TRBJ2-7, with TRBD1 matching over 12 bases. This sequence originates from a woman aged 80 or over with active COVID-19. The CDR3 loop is CASSYSRDRGLEQYF. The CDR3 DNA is TGTGCCAGCAGTTACTCGAGGGACAGGGGGCTTGAGCAGTACTTC.